The text below deals with one TCR beta chain. Germline CDR1 and CDR2: SGHVS and FNYEAQ. The CDR3 spans 16 residues. V lost 3 bases and J 1 base, leaving 14 bases between the germline ends. Sequenced by immunoSEQ multiplex PCR; TCRdb stores in-frame clones only, minus some. Of about 160,000 clones listed, about 81% were seen once; the top ten hold 7.3%. The study recruited people aged roughly 18 to 100 years across more than 20 US areas. The data were taken from a study of blood T cell repertoires in COVID-19. The rearrangement uses TRBV7-6 and TRBJ2-3; D unclear. What was sequenced was PBMCs or T cells enriched from blood (not recorded which). The TCR sequence derives from a man aged 45-65 years who had recovered from COVID-19. The CDR3 here is CASSLGTELRTDTQYF. For the CDR3, the DNA is TGTGCCAGCAGCTTGGGTACAGAACTCCGCACAGATACGCAGTATTTT.